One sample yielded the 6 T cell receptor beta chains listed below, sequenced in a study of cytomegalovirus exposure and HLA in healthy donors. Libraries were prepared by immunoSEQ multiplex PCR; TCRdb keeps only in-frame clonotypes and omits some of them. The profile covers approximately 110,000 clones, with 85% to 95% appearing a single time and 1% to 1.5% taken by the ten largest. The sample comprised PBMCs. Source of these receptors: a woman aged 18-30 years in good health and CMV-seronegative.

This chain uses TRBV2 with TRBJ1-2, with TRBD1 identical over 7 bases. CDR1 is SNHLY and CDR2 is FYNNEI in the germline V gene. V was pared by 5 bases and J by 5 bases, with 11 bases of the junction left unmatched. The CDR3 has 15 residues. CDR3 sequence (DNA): TGTGCCAGCAGTCTGGGACAGCAGCCTGGATATGGCTACACCTTC. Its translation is CASSLGQQPGYGYTF. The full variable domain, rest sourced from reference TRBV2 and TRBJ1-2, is EPEVTQTPSHQVTQMGQEVILRCVPISNHLYFYWYRQILGQKVEFLVSFYNNEISEKSEIFDDQFSVERPDGSNFTLKIRSTKLEDSAMYFCASSLGQQPGYGYTFGSGTRLTVV.

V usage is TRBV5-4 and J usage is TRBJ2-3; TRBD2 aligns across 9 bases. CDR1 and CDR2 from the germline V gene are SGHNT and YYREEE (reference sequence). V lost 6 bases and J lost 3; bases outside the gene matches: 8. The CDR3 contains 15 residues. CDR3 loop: CASTLSGGRTDTQYF. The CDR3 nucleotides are TGTGCCAGCACCCTGAGCGGGGGGCGGACAGATACGCAGTATTTT.

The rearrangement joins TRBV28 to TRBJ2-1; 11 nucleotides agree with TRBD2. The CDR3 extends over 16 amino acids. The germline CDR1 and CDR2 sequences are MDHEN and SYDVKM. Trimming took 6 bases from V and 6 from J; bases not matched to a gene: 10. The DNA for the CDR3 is TGTGCCAGCAGCCCAAAGCCGGGACTAGCGGTCAATGAGCAGTTCTTC. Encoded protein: CASSPKPGLAVNEQFF.

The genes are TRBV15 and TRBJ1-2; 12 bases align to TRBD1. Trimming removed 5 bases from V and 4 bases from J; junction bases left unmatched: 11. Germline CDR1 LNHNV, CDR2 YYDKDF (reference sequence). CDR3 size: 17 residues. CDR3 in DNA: TGTGCCACCAGCGCAAACCGGGACAGGGGGCGCGTCTATGGCTACACCTTC. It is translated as CATSANRDRGRVYGYTF.

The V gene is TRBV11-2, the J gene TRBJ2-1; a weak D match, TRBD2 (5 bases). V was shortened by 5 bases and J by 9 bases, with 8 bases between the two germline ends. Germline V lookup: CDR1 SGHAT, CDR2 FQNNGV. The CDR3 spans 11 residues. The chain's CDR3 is CASSAGIEQFF. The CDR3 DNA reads TGTGCCAGCAGCGCGGGCATTGAGCAGTTCTTC.

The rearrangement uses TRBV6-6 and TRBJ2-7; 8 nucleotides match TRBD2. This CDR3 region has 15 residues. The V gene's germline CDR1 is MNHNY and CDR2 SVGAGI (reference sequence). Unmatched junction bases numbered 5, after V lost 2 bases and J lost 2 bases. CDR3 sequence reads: CASSYPGLGTYEQYF. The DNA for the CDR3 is TGTGCCAGCAGTTACCCGGGACTAGGGACCTACGAGCAGTACTTC.